This T cell receptor beta chain derives from a study of blood T cell repertoires in COVID-19 (dated by TCRdb to the early 2020s). Looking at the study overall: Samples covering the acute and convalescent phases of COVID-19 were provided by collaborators in the United States, Italy and Spain. The material from the prospective study consisted of cDNA or gDNA derived from T cells, B-cell-depleted T cells, or PBMCs. Subjects who had been exposed to COVID-19, were actively infected with it, or had recovered from it provided the deeply sampled blood TCRbeta repertoires that made up the dataset. The repertoires were released in a freely available public database meant as a resource for research on the immune response to SARS-CoV-2. The samples were drawn from the first 160 participants of the ongoing ImmuneRACE study and from 950 to 1,500 subjects provided by 6 global collaborators. Nearly every sample came with metadata listing a de-identified subject ID, COVID-19 status, age in years and sex. HLA class I and class II types, where available, came from metadata supplied by the sample provider rather than from assay-based typing. What the work shows at the level of the full study, not this receptor alone: How much clinical and demographic metadata was included differed by source and by participant, and the metadata was provided uncurated.

One collaborating source in Seattle enrolled patients while the patients were actively infected and followed the patients over time throughout the course of disease. Each collaborating institution followed its own protocols to collect whole blood in K2EDTA tubes. For TCRbeta analysis, collaborators shipped samples in one of three forms: frozen whole blood, isolated PBMCs, or DNA extracted from either of those sample types. On this clone: It has no known antigen specificity. The sample holds no much larger clone one base away, and base qualities are not on file.

The CDR3 runs 13 residues from the cysteine to the phenylalanine. The read is trimmed to its CDR3 DNA, 39 bases read in frame from base 1. Per the germline V gene, KGHDR is the CDR1 and SFDVKD is the CDR2. At the junction V is shortened by 2 bases and J by 4 bases, with 7 bases in between. The immunoSEQ Assay, a bias-controlled multiplex PCR, was used to amplify TCRbeta CDR3 regions from genomic DNA. The study's processing was this. The number of nucleated cells in each sample was estimated from the amplification of reference gene primers within the assay. To quantify the absolute abundance of each unique TCRbeta CDR3 rearrangement, sequence reads were collapsed and filtered. For each sample, productive Simpson clonality was calculated as the square root of Simpson's diversity index across productive rearrangements. The clones in this table, taken by TCRdb from immuneACCESS, are in-frame only. Not every clone is retained; where verified, under half of the shortfall comes from an unresolved V gene, and the cause of the rest is unknown. The DNA was the basis for D and trimming; V, J and clone size are from that table. The sample data list nearly 300,000 clones, and 84% of these were observed just once. The leading ten clones occupy roughly 1.5% of the sample.

This clonotype originated in a human donor with COVID-19, enrolled during active disease. The donor label of this sample is uncertain. Material for sequencing was peripheral blood. The rearranged chain carries TRBV24-1 and TRBJ1-2; possibly the D gene is TRBD1, per 5 matching bases. The base sequence is TGTGCCACCAGTGATTCGACAGTCTATGGCTACACCTTC. This is translated as CATSDSTVYGYTF.